This T cell receptor beta chain was identified in a study of PD-1 blockade in classical Hodgkin lymphoma (dated by TCRdb to between 2020 and 2021). For the wider study: Nivolumab dosing was 3 mg/kg intravenously every 2 weeks, continuing until either disease progression or unacceptable toxicity. To define a peripheral blood immune signature of response to PD-1 blockade in classical Hodgkin lymphoma, the study combined TCR beta sequencing with CyTOF.

Read against the paper, the sample's time point label means: cycle 1 day 1 (C1D1), immediately before nivolumab initiation. Every trial patient had relapsed after autologous stem cell transplantation, and cohorts A, B and C differed in prior brentuximab vedotin exposure. The trial cohort included 56 patients with relapsed/refractory classical Hodgkin lymphoma, and each patient had a best overall response of complete response, partial response or progressive disease. Trial patients were treated with single-agent nivolumab in the multi-cohort phase II CheckMate 205 trial. Best overall response was determined by an independent review committee according to the 2007 International Working Group response criteria. Trial PBMCs were collected just before the start of nivolumab (C1D1) and during therapy at cycle 2 day 1 and cycle 4 day 1. Peripheral blood was collected in 8 mL Vacutainer Cell Preparation Tubes, from which PBMCs were isolated by centrifugation and then cryopreserved.

Beyond this particular receptor, the publication reports: By C4D1, a significant rise was seen in CD4+ TCR diversity but not in CD8+ TCR diversity (p=0.0027 vs p=0.16), and the rise was most apparent among complete responders (p=0.02). Lower diversity was seen in patients whose nivolumab began less than 1 year after ASCT, and these patients were left out of later analyses so that immune reconstitution would not confound the results. Trial patients achieving complete response had baseline diversity similar to newly diagnosed patients, whereas partial responders and progressors had significantly lower diversity. Baseline TCR diversity was reported to be lower in newly diagnosed patients than in healthy donors and to be lower still in relapsed/refractory patients. The study was limited to a single clinical trial cohort, and causes of repertoire differences, possibly disease activity or prior therapy, remained undefined.

With regard to this clone: The target of this receptor is not known. The input lacks base qualities; no much larger clone sits a single base away.

The CDR3 runs 13 amino acids, cysteine and phenylalanine included. CDR3 DNA is the only sequence kept; it has 39 bases, read in frame from the first base. Via the germline V gene (reference sequence), CDR1 is GTSNPN and CDR2 SVGIG. V was cut back by 2 bases and J by 6 bases, leaving a gap of 13 bases between them. The Qiagen DNeasy kit was used to extract genomic DNA both from unsorted PBMCs and from the negatively selected CD4+ and CD8+ fractions. TCR beta CDR3 regions were subjected to amplification by immunoSEQ multiplex PCR with primers that anneal to V and J segments. A synthetic immune receptor repertoire was used to minimize amplification bias, and remaining bias was computationally removed after sequencing. From the authors' description of their analysis: Repertoire diversity was quantified as the Shannon entropy index using custom Python scripts. Unsorted, CD4+ and CD8+ repertoires were analyzed separately, except in combined analyses where CD4+ and CD8+ sequences were merged in silico. Clonal expansion was defined as a frequency increase of at least 2-fold after treatment compared with C1D1, and clones undetected at baseline were assigned a pseudocount of 0.5. Singleton clones were defined as clones with 0 or 1 copy at C1D1, and non-singleton clones were defined as clones with 2 or more copies. Clones expanded in unsorted samples were assigned a CD4+, CD8+ or unknown annotation through matching of protein sequences in sorted samples from the same patient. Wilcoxon tests on paired samples were used to test diversity changes from C1D1 to C4D1. As stored in TCRdb, this immuneACCESS dataset retains in-frame rearrangements with V and J assigned. A fraction of the clones does not appear; measured against another copy, unresolved V genes explain less than half of the discrepancy, and the remainder lacks a known reason. The D gene and trimming were derived from the DNA, and the V and J assignments and clone size from that table. The sample profile shows around 36,000 clones; around 86% of them were found once. The ten largest account for 9% of the sample.

The rearranged segments are TRBV30 and TRBJ1-2; 5 matching bases give a weak D call of TRBD1. The receptor was isolated from a human donor with classical Hodgkin lymphoma. The sample here was peripheral blood mononuclear cells (PBMCs), taken at baseline. The CDR3 in this case is CAWSRGAGNGYTF. The sequenced DNA is TGTGCCTGGAGTAGAGGAGCAGGGAATGGCTACACCTTC. The full variable domain, with segments outside the CDR3 supplied by the reference TRBV30 and TRBJ1-2 proteins, appears as SQTIHQWPATLVQPVGSPLSLECTVEGTSNPNLYWYRQAAGRGLQLLFYSVGIGQISSEVPQNLSASRPQDRQFILSSKKLLLSDSGFYLCAWSRGAGNGYTFGSGTRLTVV.